This TCR beta chain was recovered during a study of cytomegalovirus exposure and HLA in healthy donors. Whole-study results and caveats: HLA-A and HLA-B allele assignments for most subjects were reportedly predicted accurately using TCR beta sequences. Per published reports, the classifier diagnosed cytomegalovirus status with high specificity and sensitivity.

The germline gives CDR1 SGHNT, CDR2 YENEEA. The CDR3 spans 13 residues. The germline V and J ends were trimmed by 0 bases and 5 bases, with 5 bases remaining between them. Amplification used 60 Vbeta primers and 13 Jbeta primers. Generated by immunoSEQ multiplex PCR, the TCRdb table keeps only in-frame clones and is missing some. This table holds around 70,000 clones, about nine tenths found once. Worth noting for this clone: Its specificity is unknown.

Each donor was nominally healthy when sampled (though unrecorded immune exposures were likely). This chain connects TRBV11-3 to TRBJ2-1, with a possible D match to TRBD2 (5 bases). Sequenced material: PBMCs. This TCR was sampled from a woman in her twenties or thirties in good health and CMV-seronegative. CDR3 coding DNA: TGTGCCAGCAGCTTAGAGAGGGACAATGAGCAGTTCTTC. The encoded protein is CASSLERDNEQFF.